Sequencing of this TCR beta chain was carried out in a study of cytomegalovirus exposure and HLA in healthy donors. A note on this clone: No antigen is known for it.

Findings of the study overall: When analyzed later, a missense DCLRE1C variant was found to be linked to TCR beta V- and J-gene trimming. Later on, an analysis found that several of the most significant clusters appeared to be linked to common viral pathogens, which included parvovirus B19.

Primers included in the PCR were 60 Vbeta and 13 Jbeta primers. Some clones are missing from TCRdb's copy, which holds only in-frame ones; the method was immunoSEQ multiplex PCR. The data show 160,000 or so clones, around 80% seen once. Material: PBMCs. This clonotype was sampled from a man aged 40-49 years in good health and CMV-seronegative.

CDR3 DNA sequence: TGTGCCAGCACCCCAGGGGGAGATACGCAGTATTTT. Translating gives CASTPGGDTQYF. The chain recombines TRBV28 with TRBJ2-3; 7 nucleotides match TRBD1. V lost 7 bases to trimming and J lost 5 bases; unmatched junction nucleotides: 3. This CDR3 has 12 residues. CDR1 MDHEN and CDR2 SYDVKM come from the germline V gene.